The next 12 T cell receptor beta chains were all read from a single sample in a study of T-cell memory formation after mild COVID-19. Using its own MiXCR run on the 5' RACE reads, TCRdb lists one record per CDR3 protein. Altogether 250,000 to 400,000 distinct CDR3 sequences are present, 13% to 15% being singletons, with the ten largest covering around 23%. Material: PBMCs or a T cell subset sorted from them (not recorded which). The receptors derive from a young man who had mild COVID-19 (a few samples of this study predate the infection). Cell type and time point are not known.

The chain uses TRBV14 and TRBJ1-2; D unclear. V lost 0 bases, J lost 6 bases, and 8 bases lay in between. Germline V CDR1 and CDR2: SGHDN, FVKESK. The CDR3 is made up of 13 amino acids. This CDR3 is CASSQDRRDGYTF. The CDR3 DNA reads TGTGCCAGCAGCCAAGATCGGAGGGATGGCTACACCTTC.

This clonotype was observed a handful of times. This sequence joins TRBV20-1 and TRBJ2-5; D remains unclear. V was trimmed by 4 bases and J by 4 bases, leaving 4 bases between them. This CDR3 is built from 10 residues. The germline CDR1 and CDR2 sequences are DFQATT and SNEGSKA (reference sequence). In DNA form, the CDR3 reads TGCAGTGCTAATAGAGAGACCCAGTACTTC. As protein: CSANRETQYF.

The chain couples TRBV20-1 to TRBJ2-4; the D call may be TRBD1 or TRBD2 (5 bases each). Germline V gives CDR1 DFQATT, CDR2 SNEGSKA (reference sequence). Trimming took 1 base from V and 0 from J, leaving 10 bases between them. This CDR3 has 15 residues. This CDR3 is CSARGDRGAKNIQYF. As DNA, the CDR3 is TGCAGTGCTAGAGGGGACCGGGGAGCCAAAAACATTCAGTACTTC.

The V and J genes are TRBV18 and TRBJ1-2, with a possible D match to TRBD1 (5 bases). The germline CDR1 and CDR2 sequences are KGHSH and LQKENI. V was cut by 0 bases and J by 3 bases, with 11 bases left in between. CDR3 length: 15 amino acids. CDR3 amino acids: CASSPPAGIYYGYTF. For the CDR3, the DNA is TGTGCCAGCTCACCACCGGCAGGGATCTACTATGGCTACACCTTC.

This clonotype has at least ten counts. This sequence joins TRBV6-5 and TRBJ2-7; D is possibly TRBD2 (5 bases). CDR3 length: 14 amino acids. Trimming stripped 6 bases from V and 2 bases from J, with 14 bases between. The germline gives CDR1 MNHEY, CDR2 SVGAGI. In DNA form, the CDR3 reads TGTGCCAGCAGCCCTCGGCGGGCCACCTACGAGCAGTACGTC. Encoded protein: CASSPRRATYEQYV.

The V gene is TRBV7-9, the J gene TRBJ2-3; the D gene is possibly TRBD2 (6 bases). Between the trimmed V and J ends, which lost 6 bases and 7 bases, there was a span of 17 bases. The CDR3 length is 14 residues. Germline V gene lookup returns CDR1 SEHNR and CDR2 FQNEAQ (reference sequence). CDR3 sequence reads: CASSPGTSPNTQYF. DNA of the CDR3: TGTGCCAGCAGTCCTGGGACTTCTCCGAATACGCAGTATTTT. Drawing the rest from reference TRBV7-9 and TRBJ2-3, the complete variable domain is DTGVSQNPRHKITKRGQNVTFRCDPISEHNRLYWYRQTLGQGPEFLTYFQNEAQLEKSRLLSDRFSAERPKGSFSTLEIQRTEQGDSAMYLCASSPGTSPNTQYFGPGTRLTVL.

This clonotype was observed a handful of times. The chain joins TRBV3-1 to TRBJ2-1; perhaps TRBD2 as D (7 bases). The CDR3 runs 17 residues. The V and J ends lost 4 bases and 7 bases respectively, with 23 bases between them. CDR1 and CDR2 from the germline V gene are LGHDT and YNNKEL (reference sequence). The DNA of the CDR3 is TGTGCCAGCAGCCCCACCGATGCGGGGGCCTTTGGGAATGAGCAGTTCTTC. This codes for CASSPTDAGAFGNEQFF.

This clonotype has just a few counts. The chain combines TRBV6-5 with TRBJ2-7; D is unresolved. The V gene's germline CDR1 is MNHEY and CDR2 SVGAGI. The CDR3 covers 13 residues. Trimming cost V 2 bases and J 0 bases, with 5 bases left between them. The CDR3 DNA reads TGTGCCAGCAGTTACGGTCCCTCCTACGAGCAGTACTTC. Translating it yields CASSYGPSYEQYF.

Ten or more counts support this clonotype. The chain employs TRBV7-2 and TRBJ1-2, with TRBD1 matching over 8 bases. The CDR3 covers 13 residues. V lost 5 bases to trimming and J lost 6 bases; unmatched junction nucleotides: 5. Looked up from germline, CDR1 is SGHTA and CDR2 is FQGNSA. CDR3 amino acids: CASSPQGANGYTF. For the CDR3, the DNA is TGTGCCAGCAGCCCCCAGGGGGCAAATGGCTACACCTTC. Drawing the rest from reference TRBV7-2 and TRBJ1-2, the complete variable domain is GAGVSQSPSNKVTEKGKDVELRCDPISGHTALYWYRQSLGQGLEFLIYFQGNSAPDKSGLPSDRFSAERTGGSVSTLTIQRTQQEDSAVYLCASSPQGANGYTFGSGTRLTVV.

The chain has TRBV5-6 and TRBJ1-3; D might be TRBD1 (6 bases). This CDR3 comprises 16 residues. The V end was cut by 1 base, the J end by 3 bases, with 14 bases between. Germline V gene data show CDR1 as SGHDT and CDR2 as YYEEEE. In nucleotides, the CDR3 is TGTGCCAGCAGCTTGCTGGGGGGCGAAGGTGGAAACACCATATATTTT. It specifies CASSLLGGEGGNTIYF.

The chain joins TRBV29-1 to TRBJ2-5; perhaps TRBD2 as D (7 bases). Trimming shortened V by 5 bases and J by 4 bases, and 17 bases separated the two germline ends. Looked up from germline, CDR1 is SQVTM and CDR2 is ANQGSEA. This CDR3 contains 14 residues. CDR3 coding DNA: TGCAGCGTTATCTTAACAGGGAGGGGAGAGACCCAGTACTTC. Protein: CSVILTGRGETQYF.

This clonotype was counted a few times. The chain couples TRBV20-1 to TRBJ2-5, with D possibly matching TRBD2 (7 bases). The V end was cut by 0 bases, the J end by 5 bases, with 16 bases between. This CDR3 region has 15 residues. CDR1 is DFQATT and CDR2 is SNEGSKA in the germline V gene (reference sequence). CDR3 DNA: TGCAGTGCTAGAGATTCTCGGGGGGCCCAGGAGACCCAGTACTTC. Its protein product is CSARDSRGAQETQYF.